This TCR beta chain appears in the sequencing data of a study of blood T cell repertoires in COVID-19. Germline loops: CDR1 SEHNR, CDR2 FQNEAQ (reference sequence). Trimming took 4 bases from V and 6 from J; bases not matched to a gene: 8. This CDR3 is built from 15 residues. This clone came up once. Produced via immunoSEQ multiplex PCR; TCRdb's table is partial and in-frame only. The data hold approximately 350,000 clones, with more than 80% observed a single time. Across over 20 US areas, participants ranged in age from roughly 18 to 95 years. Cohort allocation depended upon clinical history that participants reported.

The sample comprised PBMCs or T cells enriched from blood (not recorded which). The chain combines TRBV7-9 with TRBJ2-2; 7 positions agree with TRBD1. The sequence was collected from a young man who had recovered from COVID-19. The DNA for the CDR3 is TGTGCCAGCAGCTCCAAACAGGGGATCCCCGGGGAGCTGTTTTTT. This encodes CASSSKQGIPGELFF. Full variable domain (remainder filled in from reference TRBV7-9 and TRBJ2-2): DTGVSQNPRHKITKRGQNVTFRCDPISEHNRLYWYRQTLGQGPEFLTYFQNEAQLEKSRLLSDRFSAERPKGSFSTLEIQRTEQGDSAMYLCASSSKQGIPGELFFGEGSRLTVL.